This TCR beta chain was identified in a study of shared clonotypes between healthy human individuals. Study summary: Per-donor plates numbered three CD4 naive, three CD4 memory, two CD8 naive and one CD8 memory.

Concerning this clone itself: Its antigen is not identified.

Points from the study as a whole: The authors expected sequencing depth to affect clonotype sharing among donors.

Looked up from germline, CDR1 is MGHDK and CDR2 is SYGVNS. This CDR3 spans 15 amino acids. The V and J ends lost 3 bases and 1 base respectively, with 12 bases between them. It was 200 to 250 ng DNA, tens of thousands of T cell genomes, that sorted-subset replicate PCRs used. TCRdb keeps only in-frame clones here, not all; method: immunoSEQ multiplex PCR. The data show around 1,100,000 clones, around three quarters seen once. J is TRBJ1-1 and V is TRBV25-1, with D possibly being TRBD1 (5 bases). The clonotype originates from a man between 18 and 29 years old in good health. Some clones in this sample may be carry-over from other donors' samples. The sample was memory CD4+ T cells from PBMCs. Subset given: CD45RA-negative fraction. The CDR3 coding sequence is TGTGCCAGCAGTGAGGGGTTGAGGGGGAACACTGAAGCTTTCTTT. Amino acids: CASSEGLRGNTEAFF.